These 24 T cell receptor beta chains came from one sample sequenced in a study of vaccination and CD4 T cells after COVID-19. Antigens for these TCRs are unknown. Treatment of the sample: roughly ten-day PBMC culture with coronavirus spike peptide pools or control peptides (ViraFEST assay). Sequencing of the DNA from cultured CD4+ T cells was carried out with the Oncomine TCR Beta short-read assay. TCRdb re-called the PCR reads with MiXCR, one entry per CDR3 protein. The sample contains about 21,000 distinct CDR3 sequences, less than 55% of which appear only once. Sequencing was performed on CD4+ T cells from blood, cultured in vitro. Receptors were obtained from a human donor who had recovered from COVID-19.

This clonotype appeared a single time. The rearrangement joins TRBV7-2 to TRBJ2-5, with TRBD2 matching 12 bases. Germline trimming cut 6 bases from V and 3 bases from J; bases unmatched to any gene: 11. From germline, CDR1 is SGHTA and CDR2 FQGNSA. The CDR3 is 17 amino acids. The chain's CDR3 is CASRLTSGGSSKETQYF. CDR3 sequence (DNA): TGTGCCAGCAGGCTGACTAGCGGGGGTTCCAGTAAAGAGACCCAGTACTTC.

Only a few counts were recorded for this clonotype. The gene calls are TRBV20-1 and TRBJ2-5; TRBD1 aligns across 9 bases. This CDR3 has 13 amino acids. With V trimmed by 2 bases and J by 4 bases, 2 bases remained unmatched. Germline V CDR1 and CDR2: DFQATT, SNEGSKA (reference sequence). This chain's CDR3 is CSARTGGAETQYF. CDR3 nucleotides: TGCAGTGCTAGAACAGGGGGCGCAGAGACCCAGTACTTC.

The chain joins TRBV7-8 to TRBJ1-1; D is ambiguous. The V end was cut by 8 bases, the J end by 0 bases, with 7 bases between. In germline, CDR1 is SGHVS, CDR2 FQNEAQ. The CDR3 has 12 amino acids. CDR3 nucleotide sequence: TGTGCCAGCTCGAGGGTGAACACTGAAGCTTTCTTT. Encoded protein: CASSRVNTEAFF.

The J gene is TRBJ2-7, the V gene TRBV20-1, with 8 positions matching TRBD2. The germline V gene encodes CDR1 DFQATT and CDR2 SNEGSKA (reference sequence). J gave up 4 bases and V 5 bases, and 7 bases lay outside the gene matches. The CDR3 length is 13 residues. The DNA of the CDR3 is TGCAGTGCTGGATCCGGGACTAGATACGAGCAGTACTTC. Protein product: CSAGSGTRYEQYF.

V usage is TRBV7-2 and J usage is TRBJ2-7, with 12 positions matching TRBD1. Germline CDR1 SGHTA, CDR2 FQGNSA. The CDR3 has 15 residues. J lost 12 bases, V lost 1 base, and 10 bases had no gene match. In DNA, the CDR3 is TGTGCCAGCAGCTTAGTTCCCGGGACAGGGGGCGCTTGGTACTTC. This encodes CASSLVPGTGGAWYF.

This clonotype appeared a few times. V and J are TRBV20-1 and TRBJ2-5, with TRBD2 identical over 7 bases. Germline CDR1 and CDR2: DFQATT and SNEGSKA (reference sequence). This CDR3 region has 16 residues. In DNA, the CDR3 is TGCGCTGGAGCGTCAGCGGGGACCGAGTACCAAGAGACCCAGTACTTC. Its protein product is CAGASAGTEYQETQYF.

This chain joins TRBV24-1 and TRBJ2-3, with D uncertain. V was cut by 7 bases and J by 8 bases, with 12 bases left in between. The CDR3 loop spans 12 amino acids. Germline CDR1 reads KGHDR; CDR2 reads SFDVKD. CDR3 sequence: CATSHVSGTQYF. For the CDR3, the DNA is TGTGCCACCAGCCATGTATCAGGTACGCAGTATTTT.

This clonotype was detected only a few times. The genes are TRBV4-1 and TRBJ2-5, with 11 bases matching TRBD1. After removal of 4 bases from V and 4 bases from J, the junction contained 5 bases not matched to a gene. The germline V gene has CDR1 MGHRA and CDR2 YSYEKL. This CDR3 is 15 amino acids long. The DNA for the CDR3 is TGCGCCAGCAGCCGAACCGGGACAGGGGGAGAGACCCAGTACTTC. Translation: CASSRTGTGGETQYF.

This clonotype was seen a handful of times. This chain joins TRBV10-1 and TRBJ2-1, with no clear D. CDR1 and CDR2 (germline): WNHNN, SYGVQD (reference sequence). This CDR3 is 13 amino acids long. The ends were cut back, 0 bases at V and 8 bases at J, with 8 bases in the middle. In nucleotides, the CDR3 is TGCGCCAGCAGTGAGTCCAGTGGGTATGAGCAGTTCTTC. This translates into CASSESSGYEQFF.

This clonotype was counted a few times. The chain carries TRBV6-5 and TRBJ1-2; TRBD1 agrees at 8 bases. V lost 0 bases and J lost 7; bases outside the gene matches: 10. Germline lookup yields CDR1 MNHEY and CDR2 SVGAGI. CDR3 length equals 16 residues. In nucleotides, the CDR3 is TGTGCCAGCAGTTACTCACCGGGACAGGTCTCGGGTGGCTACACCTTC. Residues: CASSYSPGQVSGGYTF.

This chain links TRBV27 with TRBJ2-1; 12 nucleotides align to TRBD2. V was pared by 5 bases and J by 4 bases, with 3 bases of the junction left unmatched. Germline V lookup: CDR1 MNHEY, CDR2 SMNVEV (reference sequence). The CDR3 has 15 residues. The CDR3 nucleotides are TGTGCCAGCAGTCCTCTAGCGGGAGGGTACAATGAGCAGTTCTTC. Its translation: CASSPLAGGYNEQFF.

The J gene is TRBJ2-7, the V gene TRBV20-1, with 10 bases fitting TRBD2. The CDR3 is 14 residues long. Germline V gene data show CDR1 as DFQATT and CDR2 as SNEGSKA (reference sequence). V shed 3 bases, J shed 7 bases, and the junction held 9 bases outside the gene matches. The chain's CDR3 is CSARSLAGVDEQYF. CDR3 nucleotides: TGCAGTGCTAGGAGTCTAGCGGGAGTCGATGAGCAGTACTTC.

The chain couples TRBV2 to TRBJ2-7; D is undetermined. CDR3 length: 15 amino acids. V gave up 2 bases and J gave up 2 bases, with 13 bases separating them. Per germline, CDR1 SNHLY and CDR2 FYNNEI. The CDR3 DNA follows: TGTGCCAGCAGTGAATTACAGCCGACCGCCTACGAGCAGTACTTC. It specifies CASSELQPTAYEQYF. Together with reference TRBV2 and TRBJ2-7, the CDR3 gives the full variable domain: EPEVTQTPSHQVTQMGQEVILRCVPISNHLYFYWYRQILGQKVEFLVSFYNNEISEKSEIFDDQFSVERPDGSNFTLKIRSTKLEDSAMYFCASSELQPTAYEQYFGPGTRLTVT.

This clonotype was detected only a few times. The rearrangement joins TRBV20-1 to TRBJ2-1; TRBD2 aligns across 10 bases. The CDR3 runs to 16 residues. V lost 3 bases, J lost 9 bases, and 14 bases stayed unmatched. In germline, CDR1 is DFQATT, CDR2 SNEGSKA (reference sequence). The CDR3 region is CSASSPPSGRTSEQFF. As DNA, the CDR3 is TGCAGTGCTAGCAGCCCCCCTAGCGGGAGAACGAGTGAGCAGTTCTTC.

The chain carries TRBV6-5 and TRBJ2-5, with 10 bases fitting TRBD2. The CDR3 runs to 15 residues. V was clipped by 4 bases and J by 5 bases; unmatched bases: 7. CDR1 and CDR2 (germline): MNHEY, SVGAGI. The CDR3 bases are TGTGCCAGCAGTTCAGCGGGGGGGGTGAGGGAGACCCAGTACTTC. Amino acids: CASSSAGGVRETQYF.

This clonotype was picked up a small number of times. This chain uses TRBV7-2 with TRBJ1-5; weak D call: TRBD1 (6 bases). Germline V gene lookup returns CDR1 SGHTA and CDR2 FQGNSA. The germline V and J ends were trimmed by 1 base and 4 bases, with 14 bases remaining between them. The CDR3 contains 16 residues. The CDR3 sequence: CASSLEQGLGNQPQHF. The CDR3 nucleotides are TGTGCCAGCAGCTTAGAACAGGGCCTGGGAAATCAGCCCCAGCATTTT. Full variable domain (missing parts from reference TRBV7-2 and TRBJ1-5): GAGVSQSPSNKVTEKGKDVELRCDPISGHTALYWYRQSLGQGLEFLIYFQGNSAPDKSGLPSDRFSAERTGGSVSTLTIQRTQQEDSAVYLCASSLEQGLGNQPQHFGDGTRLSIL.

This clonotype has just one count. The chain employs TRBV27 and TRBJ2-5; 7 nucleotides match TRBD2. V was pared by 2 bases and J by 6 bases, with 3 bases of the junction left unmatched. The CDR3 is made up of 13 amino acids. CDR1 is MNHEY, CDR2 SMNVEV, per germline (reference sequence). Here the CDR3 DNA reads TGTGCCAGCAGTTTACGCGGGAGCCAGACCCAGTACTTC. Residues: CASSLRGSQTQYF.

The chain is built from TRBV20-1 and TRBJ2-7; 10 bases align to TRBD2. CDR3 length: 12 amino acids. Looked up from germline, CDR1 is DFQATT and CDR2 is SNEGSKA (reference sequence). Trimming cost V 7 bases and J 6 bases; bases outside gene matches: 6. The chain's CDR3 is CSGGAGGAEQYF. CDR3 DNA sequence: TGCAGTGGGGGAGCGGGAGGGGCCGAGCAGTACTTC.

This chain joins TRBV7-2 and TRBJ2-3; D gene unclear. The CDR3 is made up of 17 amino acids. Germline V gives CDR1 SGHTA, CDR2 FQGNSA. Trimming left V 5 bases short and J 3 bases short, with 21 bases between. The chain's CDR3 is CASSPRWGRIGTDTQYF. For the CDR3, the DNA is TGTGCCAGCAGCCCCCGGTGGGGTAGGATTGGGACAGATACGCAGTATTTT.

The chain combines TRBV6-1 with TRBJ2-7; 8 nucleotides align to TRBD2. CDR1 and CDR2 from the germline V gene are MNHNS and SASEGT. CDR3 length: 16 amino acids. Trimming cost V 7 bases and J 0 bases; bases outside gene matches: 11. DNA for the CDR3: TGTGCCAGCAAGTGGGGACTAGGGACCAGCTCCTACGAGCAGTACTTC. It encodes CASKWGLGTSSYEQYF.

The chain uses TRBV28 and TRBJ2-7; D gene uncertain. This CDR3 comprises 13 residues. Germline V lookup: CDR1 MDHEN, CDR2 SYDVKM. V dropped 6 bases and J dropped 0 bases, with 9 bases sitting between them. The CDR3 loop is CASSSPSSYEQYF. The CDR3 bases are TGTGCCAGCAGCTCTCCAAGCTCCTACGAGCAGTACTTC.

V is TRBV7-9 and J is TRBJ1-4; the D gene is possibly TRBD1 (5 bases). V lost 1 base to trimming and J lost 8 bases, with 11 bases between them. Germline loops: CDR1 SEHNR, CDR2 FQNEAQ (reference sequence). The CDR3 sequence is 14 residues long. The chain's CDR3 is CASSLGTSGEKLFF. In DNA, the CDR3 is TGTGCCAGCAGCTTAGGGACATCAGGGGAAAAACTGTTTTTT.

CDR3 in DNA: TGTGCCAGCTCACAACAGGGGGGCACTGAAGCTTTCTTT. Translated, it gives CASSQQGGTEAFF. This chain joins TRBV18 and TRBJ1-1; the match to TRBD1 covers 8 bases. Trimming at V came to 4 bases and at J to 4 bases, leaving 2 bases not matched to a gene. Germline V gene data show CDR1 as KGHSH and CDR2 as LQKENI. This CDR3 contains 13 residues.

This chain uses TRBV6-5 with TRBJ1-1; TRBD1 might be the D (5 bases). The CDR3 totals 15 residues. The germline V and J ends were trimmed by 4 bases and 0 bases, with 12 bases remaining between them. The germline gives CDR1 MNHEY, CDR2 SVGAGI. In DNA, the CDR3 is TGTGCCAGCAGTTTAGGACACATCATGAACACTGAAGCTTTCTTT. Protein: CASSLGHIMNTEAFF.